Presented here are 14 T cell receptor beta chains from one specimen sequenced in a study of blood T cell repertoires in COVID-19. Some clones are missing from TCRdb's copy, which holds only in-frame ones; the method was immunoSEQ multiplex PCR. The top ten clones hold around 22% of a sample with about 98,000 clones, around 72% of them seen once. The source material was peripheral blood. The origin of the receptors is a man aged 65-85 years with acute or convalescent COVID-19.

The chain recombines TRBV20-1 with TRBJ2-7; D gene ambiguous. V was cut by 4 bases and J by 5 bases, with 9 bases left in between. Germline assignment: CDR1 DFQATT and CDR2 SNEGSKA (reference sequence). The length of the CDR3 is 11 residues. The chain's CDR3 is CSATRLDEQYF. CDR3 DNA sequence: TGCAGTGCTACGCGACTGGACGAGCAGTACTTC.

Note on this clone: A much more abundant neighbour one base away suggests this may be a read error. The V and J genes are TRBV27 and TRBJ2-2, with 9 bases that match TRBD2. In germline, CDR1 is MNHEY, CDR2 SMNVEV (reference sequence). The CDR3 totals 14 residues. V trimming: 6 bases; J trimming: 3 bases; junction bases outside the gene matches: 2. The CDR3: CASRVAGDTGELFF. The CDR3 bases are TGTGCCAGCAGAGTAGCGGGAGACACCGGGGAGCTGTTTTTT.

The CDR3 nucleotides are TGTGCCAGTAGTATTAGACAGAACACTGAAGCTTTCTTT. Translating it yields CASSIRQNTEAFF. The V call is TRBV19, the J call TRBJ1-1; D is uncertain. V shed 3 bases and J shed 1 base, with 6 bases lying between them. The CDR3 has 13 amino acids. In germline, CDR1 is LNHDA, CDR2 SQIVND (reference sequence).

The V call is TRBV2, the J call TRBJ2-1; 9 bases agree with TRBD2. The V and J ends lost 6 bases and 8 bases, in that order; junction bases with no gene match: 14. Germline V gene lookup returns CDR1 SNHLY and CDR2 FYNNEI. This CDR3 spans 16 amino acids. CDR3 coding DNA: TGTGCCAGCAGCCCCGCGGGGCTAGCGGGACGGGATGAGCAGTTCTTC. Amino acids: CASSPAGLAGRDEQFF.

The chain uses TRBV9 and TRBJ1-2; TRBD1 agrees at 7 bases. The CDR3 is 12 residues long. The ends lost 3 bases at V and 8 bases at J; junction bases unmatched: 4. Germline V gene data show CDR1 as SGDLS and CDR2 as YYNGEE. For the CDR3, the DNA is TGTGCCAGCAGCGCAGGGGGAAGAGGCTACACCTTC. It yields the protein CASSAGGRGYTF.

The chain is built from TRBV2 and TRBJ1-1; TRBD1 matches at 9 bases. The CDR3 length is 14 residues. The germline V gene has CDR1 SNHLY and CDR2 FYNNEI. The J segment lost 5 bases and the V segment lost 6 bases, leaving 7 bases of the junction unmatched. CDR3 amino acids: CASSRQGVETEAFF. The CDR3 DNA reads as TGTGCCAGCAGCAGACAGGGGGTCGAGACTGAAGCTTTCTTT.

Only one count was recorded for this clone. This chain links TRBV15 with TRBJ1-2; a possible D gene is TRBD1 (5 bases). V lost 1 base and J 6 bases, leaving 9 bases between the germline ends. The CDR3 is 13 residues long. In germline, CDR1 is LNHNV, CDR2 YYDKDF (reference sequence). CDR3 nucleotide sequence: TGTGCCACCAGCAGAGGTGGCAGGGATGGCTACACCTTC. Translating it yields CATSRGGRDGYTF.

This clone was seen a single time. The rearrangement uses TRBV15 and TRBJ2-7; TRBD2 aligns across 8 bases. There are 18 residues in the CDR3. Germline V CDR1 and CDR2: LNHNV, YYDKDF (reference sequence). The junction had 10 bases not matched to a gene; V was cut back by 0 bases and J by 0 bases. This CDR3 reads CATSRDKPGLESSYEQYF. The CDR3 DNA reads as TGTGCCACCAGCAGAGATAAGCCGGGACTAGAAAGCTCCTACGAGCAGTACTTC. Combining the CDR3 with reference TRBV15 and TRBJ2-7 gives the whole variable domain DAMVIQNPRYQVTQFGKPVTLSCSQTLNHNVMYWYQQKSSQAPKLLFHYYDKDFNNEADTPDNFQSRRPNTSFCFLDIRSPGLGDTAMYLCATSRDKPGLESSYEQYFGPGTRLTVT.

This chain links TRBV28 with TRBJ2-1, with 9 bases lining up with TRBD2. The V and J ends lost 5 bases and 4 bases, in that order; junction bases with no gene match: 12. The CDR3 loop spans 17 amino acids. In germline, CDR1 is MDHEN, CDR2 SYDVKM. CDR3 protein: CASSPTVAGERYNEQFF. The CDR3 nucleotides are TGTGCCAGCAGTCCCACTGTAGCGGGAGAGCGGTACAATGAGCAGTTCTTC.

The chain links TRBV2 to TRBJ1-3; unclear D gene. The CDR3 covers 13 residues. V lost 8 bases and J lost 5, with 13 bases in between. Germline CDR1 reads SNHLY; CDR2 reads FYNNEI. Here the CDR3 reads CASVRDTRNTIYF. CDR3 DNA: TGTGCCAGCGTGCGAGACACTCGAAACACCATATATTTT.

The chain carries TRBV6-5 and TRBJ2-5; tentatively, D is TRBD2 (6 bases). The V and J ends lost 2 bases and 9 bases respectively, with 10 bases between them. Per germline, CDR1 MNHEY and CDR2 SVGAGI. This CDR3 has 12 residues. CDR3 residues: CASSYPREAQYF. The DNA for the CDR3 is TGTGCCAGCAGTTACCCGAGGGAGGCCCAGTACTTC.

The chain is built from TRBV18 and TRBJ1-6, with TRBD1 matching over 12 bases. V lost 2 bases to trimming and J lost 8 bases; unmatched junction nucleotides: 4. CDR3 size: 16 residues. Germline-derived CDR1 and CDR2 are KGHSH and LQKENI. The CDR3 DNA follows: TGTGCCAGCTCACCAAGCCGGGACAGGGGGCATTCACCCCTCCACTTT. Translation gives CASSPSRDRGHSPLHF.

This clone turned up a few times. J is TRBJ1-4 and V is TRBV28; D is possibly TRBD1 (6 bases). The V gene's germline CDR1 is MDHEN and CDR2 SYDVKM. Deletions cut 3 bases from V and 13 bases from J, with 9 bases between. This CDR3 comprises 11 residues. The CDR3 region is CASSFSRGLFF. Written as DNA, the CDR3 is TGTGCCAGCAGTTTTTCCAGGGGACTGTTTTTT.

The V gene is TRBV5-4, the J gene TRBJ2-7, with D hard to call. CDR1 is SGHNT and CDR2 is YYREEE in the germline V gene (reference sequence). Trimming removed 1 base at V and 1 base at J, with 9 bases between. This CDR3 comprises 14 residues. The CDR3 region has the DNA TGTGCCAGCAGCTTGAAGTCAGTTTCCTACGAGCAGTACTTC. Translation gives CASSLKSVSYEQYF.